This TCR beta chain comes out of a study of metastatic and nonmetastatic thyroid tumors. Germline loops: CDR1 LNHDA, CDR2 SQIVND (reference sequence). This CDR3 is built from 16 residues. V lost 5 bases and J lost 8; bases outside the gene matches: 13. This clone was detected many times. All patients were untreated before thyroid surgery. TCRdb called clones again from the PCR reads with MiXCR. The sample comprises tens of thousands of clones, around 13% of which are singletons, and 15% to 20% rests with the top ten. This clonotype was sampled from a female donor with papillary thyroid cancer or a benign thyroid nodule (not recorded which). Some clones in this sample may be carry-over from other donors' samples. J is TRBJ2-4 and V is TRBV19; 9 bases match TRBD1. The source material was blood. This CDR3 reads CASSSQGAFSWDIQYF. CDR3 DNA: TGTGCCAGTAGTTCACAGGGGGCGTTTAGTTGGGACATTCAGTACTTC. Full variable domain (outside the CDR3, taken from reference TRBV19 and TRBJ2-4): DGGITQSPKYLFRKEGQNVTLSCEQNLNHDAMYWYRQDPGQGLRLIYYSQIVNDFQKGDIAEGYSVSREKKESFPLTVTSAQKNPTAFYLCASSSQGAFSWDIQYFGAGTRLSVL.